The 10 T cell receptor beta chains below all came from one sample that was sequenced in a study of T cell repertoires in cytomegalovirus infection. TCRdb re-called the reads through MiXCR, storing one row per CDR3 protein. The repertoire consists of 480,000 or so distinct CDR3 sequences, with about 11% occurring once and the leading ten covering roughly 10%. Sequenced sample: PBMCs. The receptors come from a human donor in good health (CMV status not recorded). Some clones in this sample may be carry-over from other donors' samples.

The chain is built from TRBV2 and TRBJ2-5; D unclear. The CDR3 contains 14 residues. V was shortened by 4 bases and J by 8 bases, with 17 bases between the two germline ends. Per germline, CDR1 SNHLY and CDR2 FYNNEI. As DNA, the CDR3 is TGTGCCAGCAGTGTGGCCCAGTTGATTGGAACCCAGTACTTC. Translation: CASSVAQLIGTQYF.

The gene calls are TRBV14 and TRBJ2-2; perhaps D is TRBD1 or TRBD2 (5 bases each). CDR3 length: 17 residues. The germline gives CDR1 SGHDN, CDR2 FVKESK. V lost 0 bases and J lost 4, with 15 bases in between. CDR3 sequence reads: CASSQDYWGSGTGELFF. The DNA of the CDR3 is TGTGCCAGCAGCCAAGATTACTGGGGGAGCGGCACCGGGGAGCTGTTTTTT.

This clonotype was counted between two and nine times. The chain joins TRBV5-4 to TRBJ2-5, with TRBD2 matching 11 bases. The J segment lost 2 bases and the V segment lost 0 bases, leaving 3 bases of the junction unmatched. The germline V gene encodes CDR1 SGHNT and CDR2 YYREEE (reference sequence). This CDR3 contains 16 residues. The CDR3 loop is CASSLALAGAQETQYF. The CDR3 DNA reads as TGTGCCAGCAGCTTGGCACTAGCGGGAGCACAAGAGACCCAGTACTTC.

This clonotype has at least ten counts. The V and J genes are TRBV5-1 and TRBJ1-6; no clear D gene. Germline lookup yields CDR1 SGHRS and CDR2 YFSETQ. V lost 3 bases to trimming and J lost 5 bases, with 9 bases between them. The CDR3 sequence is 14 residues long. CDR3 coding DNA: TGCGCCAGCAGCTCCGGCCAGAATAATTCACCCCTCCACTTT. This gives the protein CASSSGQNNSPLHF.

For this clonotype: A much larger clonotype is one base distant, so this may be a read error. This CDR3 fails to terminate in the conserved phenylalanine or tryptophan, so it likely reflects a read error. The chain is built from TRBV7-3 and TRBJ2-2; maybe TRBD1 (5 bases). The V gene's germline CDR1 is SGHTA and CDR2 FQGTGA. The V and J ends lost 3 bases and 1 base respectively, with 12 bases between them. The CDR3 has 16 amino acids. The CDR3 region is CASSFQGHLNTGELFV. The CDR3 DNA reads TGTGCCAGCAGCTTCCAAGGACACCTGAACACCGGGGAGCTGTTTGTT.

This clonotype has ten or more counts. CDR3 coding DNA: TGTGCCAGCAGCCCCGGGCAGCGGACGTACCAAGAGACCCAGTACTTC. Encoded protein: CASSPGQRTYQETQYF. The rearrangement uses TRBV9 and TRBJ2-5; D may be TRBD2 (5 bases). CDR1 and CDR2 from the germline V gene are SGDLS and YYNGEE. V was trimmed by 4 bases and J by 0 bases, leaving 16 bases between them. There are 16 residues in the CDR3.

Note on this clonotype: A single base separates this from a much larger clone, so it may be a read error. The chain joins TRBV14 to TRBJ2-1; unclear D gene. Germline CDR1 and CDR2: SGHDN and FVKESK. The CDR3 is 14 residues long. The CDR3 is CASSSWLAFNGQFF. As DNA, the CDR3 is TGTGCCAGCAGCAGTTGGCTGGCGTTCAATGGGCAGTTCTTC.

This clonotype was recorded many times. The chain uses TRBV10-2 and TRBJ2-7; D not certain. Trimming took off 2 bases at V and 1 base at J, with 9 bases between the two ends. CDR1 is WSHSY and CDR2 is SAAADI in the germline V gene. The CDR3 spans 14 residues. Written as DNA, the CDR3 is TGCGCCAGCAGTGAGGAAGGCATTTCCTACGAGCAGTACTTC. Its protein product is CASSEEGISYEQYF.

The chain is built from TRBV6-5 and TRBJ1-1; perhaps TRBD1 as D (5 bases). V dropped 5 bases and J dropped 1 base, with 11 bases sitting between them. CDR3 length equals 14 residues. Germline V gene data show CDR1 as MNHEY and CDR2 as SVGAGI. The CDR3 DNA sequence: TGTGCCAGCAGTCGGGGACCTGAGAACACTGAAGCTTTCTTT. It encodes CASSRGPENTEAFF.

This clonotype was seen only a few times. V usage is TRBV4-2 and J usage is TRBJ2-2; 7 nucleotides line up with TRBD2. Germline CDR1 reads LGHNA; CDR2 reads YNFKEQ. Unmatched junction bases numbered 1, after V lost 1 base and J lost 2 bases. This CDR3 region has 15 residues. Here the CDR3 reads CASSQASGNTGELFF. The CDR3 nucleotides read TGTGCCAGCAGCCAAGCTAGCGGAAACACCGGGGAGCTGTTTTTT.